Shown below are 18 T cell receptor beta chains from a single sample sequenced in a study of blood T cell repertoires in COVID-19. TCRdb keeps only in-frame clones here, not all; method: immunoSEQ multiplex PCR. The sample has roughly 56,000 clones, approximately 86% seen once. Sequencing was done on a sample of peripheral blood. The receptors stem from a human donor in a cohort sampled during active COVID-19.

The chain uses TRBV9 and TRBJ2-1; weak D call: TRBD2 (6 bases). The V end lost 4 bases, the J end lost 5 bases, and 19 bases lay between the germline ends. Germline V CDR1 and CDR2: SGDLS, YYNGEE. The CDR3 runs to 16 residues. The chain's CDR3 is CASSPRRASADNEQFF. In DNA form, the CDR3 reads TGTGCCAGCAGCCCCCGACGGGCTAGCGCCGACAATGAGCAGTTCTTC.

The chain is built from TRBV2 and TRBJ1-1; a weak D match, TRBD1 (5 bases). CDR1 SNHLY and CDR2 FYNNEI come from the germline V gene. This CDR3 contains 14 residues. Trimming removed 6 bases at V and 0 bases at J, with 11 bases between. CDR3 protein: CASSAGLMNTEAFF. CDR3 sequence (DNA): TGTGCCAGCAGCGCGGGACTTATGAACACTGAAGCTTTCTTT.

The chain is built from TRBV28 and TRBJ1-5, with 8 positions matching TRBD1. The CDR3 covers 16 residues. J gave up 11 bases and V 3 bases, and 15 bases lay outside the gene matches. CDR1 is MDHEN, CDR2 SYDVKM, per germline. The CDR3 loop is CASSFSLGTGGGAQHF. Here the CDR3 DNA reads TGTGCCAGCAGTTTCTCCTTGGGGACAGGTGGGGGGGCCCAGCATTTT.

This sequence joins TRBV18 and TRBJ2-7; 9 nucleotides align to TRBD2. The CDR3 extends over 13 amino acids. Germline CDR1 is KGHSH and CDR2 is LQKENI. J gave up 6 bases and V 3 bases, and 3 bases lay outside the gene matches. The CDR3 DNA follows: TGTGCCAGCTCACCGGGGACTAGCCCCGAGCAGTACTTC. This translates into CASSPGTSPEQYF.

CDR3 DNA sequence: TGTGCCAGCAGTTACGGTTTGCGGGGGACCTCCTACAATGAGCAGTTCTTC. This encodes CASSYGLRGTSYNEQFF. This chain uses TRBV6-2 or TRBV6-3 with TRBJ2-1; the match to TRBD2 covers 7 bases. The V segment lost 2 bases and the J segment 0 bases; nucleotides outside the gene matches: 7. In germline, CDR1 is MNHEY, CDR2 SVGEGT. CDR3 length equals 17 residues.

The chain has TRBV9 and TRBJ2-1; TRBD2 agrees at 12 bases. The CDR3 extends over 16 amino acids. Germline values: CDR1 SGDLS, CDR2 YYNGEE. The J segment lost 7 bases and the V segment lost 2 bases, leaving 7 bases of the junction unmatched. The CDR3 reads CASSVEGTSGRNEQFF. The CDR3 bases are TGTGCCAGCAGCGTCGAAGGGACTAGCGGGCGGAATGAGCAGTTCTTC.

The J gene is TRBJ1-5, the V gene TRBV6-2 or TRBV6-3; tentative D call: TRBD1 (6 bases). Germline V gene lookup returns CDR1 MNHEY and CDR2 SVGEGT. V lost 6 bases and J lost 7, with 19 bases in between. The length of the CDR3 is 15 residues. CDR3 region: CASSSGEIRGQPQHF. CDR3 in DNA: TGTGCCAGCAGCTCAGGGGAAATCCGAGGACAGCCCCAGCATTTT.

The J gene is TRBJ2-3, the V gene TRBV5-4; D gene unclear. The CDR3 is 14 amino acids. Germline CDR1 reads SGHNT; CDR2 reads YYREEE (reference sequence). V dropped 2 bases and J dropped 2 bases, with 9 bases sitting between them. Here the CDR3 DNA reads TGTGCCAGCAGCTTCCAACACAACACAGATACGCAGTATTTT. Translating it yields CASSFQHNTDTQYF.

V and J are TRBV6-5 and TRBJ2-1, with D possibly matching TRBD1 (6 bases). The CDR3 spans 14 residues. V dropped 8 bases and J dropped 4 bases, with 15 bases sitting between them. Germline loops: CDR1 MNHEY, CDR2 SVGAGI. CDR3 nucleotide sequence: TGTGCCAGCGCAAGGACAGATTTTTACAATGAGCAGTTCTTC. This codes for CASARTDFYNEQFF.

The chain joins TRBV28 to TRBJ2-7; D unresolved. CDR1 is MDHEN and CDR2 is SYDVKM in the germline V gene. The CDR3 covers 15 residues. V was trimmed by 1 base and J by 2 bases, leaving 12 bases between them. CDR3 in DNA: TGTGCCAGCAGTTTATCCCCCCCAATTGCCTACGAGCAGTACTTC. Its translation is CASSLSPPIAYEQYF.

This clone showed up just once. The chain employs TRBV10-3 and TRBJ2-1; 9 positions match TRBD1. The CDR3 sequence is 15 residues long. Germline V CDR1 and CDR2: ENHRY, SYGVKD. After removal of 4 bases from V and 7 bases from J, the junction contained 8 bases not matched to a gene. The CDR3, as DNA: TGTGCCATCAGTGGCACAGGGGGCGCTAAGAATGAGCAGTTCTTC. This sequence encodes CAISGTGGAKNEQFF.

J is TRBJ1-6 and V is TRBV5-1; 9 nucleotides align to TRBD1. Germline V gives CDR1 SGHRS, CDR2 YFSETQ. J was trimmed by 6 bases and V by 4 bases; bases with no gene match: 14. CDR3 length equals 18 residues. CDR3 in amino acids: CASSLDARDRALNSPLHF. The CDR3 DNA reads as TGCGCCAGCAGCCTAGACGCCCGGGACAGGGCACTTAATTCACCCCTCCACTTT.

The V gene is TRBV9, the J gene TRBJ1-1; D ambiguous. The CDR3 loop spans 11 amino acids. The V and J ends lost 4 bases and 7 bases respectively, with 8 bases between them. Per germline, CDR1 SGDLS and CDR2 YYNGEE. CDR3 bases: TGTGCCAGCAGCAATCAGTATGAAGCTTTCTTT. It translates to CASSNQYEAFF.

The V gene is TRBV9, the J gene TRBJ2-1; D not resolved. V was cut by 0 bases and J by 14 bases, with 15 bases left in between. Germline V gene lookup returns CDR1 SGDLS and CDR2 YYNGEE. The CDR3 has 13 residues. Here the CDR3 DNA reads TGTGCCAGCAGCGTAGACTTGGTAGCTCAGAAGTTCTTC. Its protein product is CASSVDLVAQKFF.

The J gene is TRBJ1-1, the V gene TRBV28, with a tentative D call TRBD1 (6 bases). CDR3 length equals 11 residues. Trimming removed 6 bases from V and 7 bases from J, with 9 bases in between. Germline V gives CDR1 MDHEN, CDR2 SYDVKM. The CDR3: CASRDRYEAFF. The CDR3 coding sequence is TGTGCCAGCAGAGACAGGTATGAAGCTTTCTTT.

Note on this clone: Compared with germline, one end of the junction differs, possibly owing to a read error. V and J are TRBV5-1 and TRBJ1-5; D may be TRBD1 (6 bases). Germline CDR1 SGHRS, CDR2 YFSETQ. The CDR3 length is 15 residues. The CDR3 region has the DNA TGCGCCAACAGCTTGGGGCCAGGGGAAGATCAGCCCCAGCATTTT. Translating it yields CANSLGPGEDQPQHF.

The chain joins TRBV2 to TRBJ1-1; no clear D gene. Trimming pared 11 bases from V and 1 base from J, leaving 5 bases between. This CDR3 has 10 amino acids. Per the germline V gene, CDR1 is SNHLY and CDR2 is FYNNEI. The CDR3 reads CARGNTEAFF. The CDR3 DNA reads as TGTGCCCGGGGGAACACTGAAGCTTTCTTT.

The chain is built from TRBV19 and TRBJ2-7; TRBD1 is a possible D gene (6 bases). The CDR3 extends over 14 amino acids. The ends were cut back, 4 bases at V and 0 bases at J, with 10 bases in the middle. In germline, CDR1 is LNHDA, CDR2 SQIVND (reference sequence). The CDR3 region has the DNA TGTGCCAGTAGTAGTACAGGGAGCTCCTACGAGCAGTACTTC. Translation: CASSSTGSSYEQYF.